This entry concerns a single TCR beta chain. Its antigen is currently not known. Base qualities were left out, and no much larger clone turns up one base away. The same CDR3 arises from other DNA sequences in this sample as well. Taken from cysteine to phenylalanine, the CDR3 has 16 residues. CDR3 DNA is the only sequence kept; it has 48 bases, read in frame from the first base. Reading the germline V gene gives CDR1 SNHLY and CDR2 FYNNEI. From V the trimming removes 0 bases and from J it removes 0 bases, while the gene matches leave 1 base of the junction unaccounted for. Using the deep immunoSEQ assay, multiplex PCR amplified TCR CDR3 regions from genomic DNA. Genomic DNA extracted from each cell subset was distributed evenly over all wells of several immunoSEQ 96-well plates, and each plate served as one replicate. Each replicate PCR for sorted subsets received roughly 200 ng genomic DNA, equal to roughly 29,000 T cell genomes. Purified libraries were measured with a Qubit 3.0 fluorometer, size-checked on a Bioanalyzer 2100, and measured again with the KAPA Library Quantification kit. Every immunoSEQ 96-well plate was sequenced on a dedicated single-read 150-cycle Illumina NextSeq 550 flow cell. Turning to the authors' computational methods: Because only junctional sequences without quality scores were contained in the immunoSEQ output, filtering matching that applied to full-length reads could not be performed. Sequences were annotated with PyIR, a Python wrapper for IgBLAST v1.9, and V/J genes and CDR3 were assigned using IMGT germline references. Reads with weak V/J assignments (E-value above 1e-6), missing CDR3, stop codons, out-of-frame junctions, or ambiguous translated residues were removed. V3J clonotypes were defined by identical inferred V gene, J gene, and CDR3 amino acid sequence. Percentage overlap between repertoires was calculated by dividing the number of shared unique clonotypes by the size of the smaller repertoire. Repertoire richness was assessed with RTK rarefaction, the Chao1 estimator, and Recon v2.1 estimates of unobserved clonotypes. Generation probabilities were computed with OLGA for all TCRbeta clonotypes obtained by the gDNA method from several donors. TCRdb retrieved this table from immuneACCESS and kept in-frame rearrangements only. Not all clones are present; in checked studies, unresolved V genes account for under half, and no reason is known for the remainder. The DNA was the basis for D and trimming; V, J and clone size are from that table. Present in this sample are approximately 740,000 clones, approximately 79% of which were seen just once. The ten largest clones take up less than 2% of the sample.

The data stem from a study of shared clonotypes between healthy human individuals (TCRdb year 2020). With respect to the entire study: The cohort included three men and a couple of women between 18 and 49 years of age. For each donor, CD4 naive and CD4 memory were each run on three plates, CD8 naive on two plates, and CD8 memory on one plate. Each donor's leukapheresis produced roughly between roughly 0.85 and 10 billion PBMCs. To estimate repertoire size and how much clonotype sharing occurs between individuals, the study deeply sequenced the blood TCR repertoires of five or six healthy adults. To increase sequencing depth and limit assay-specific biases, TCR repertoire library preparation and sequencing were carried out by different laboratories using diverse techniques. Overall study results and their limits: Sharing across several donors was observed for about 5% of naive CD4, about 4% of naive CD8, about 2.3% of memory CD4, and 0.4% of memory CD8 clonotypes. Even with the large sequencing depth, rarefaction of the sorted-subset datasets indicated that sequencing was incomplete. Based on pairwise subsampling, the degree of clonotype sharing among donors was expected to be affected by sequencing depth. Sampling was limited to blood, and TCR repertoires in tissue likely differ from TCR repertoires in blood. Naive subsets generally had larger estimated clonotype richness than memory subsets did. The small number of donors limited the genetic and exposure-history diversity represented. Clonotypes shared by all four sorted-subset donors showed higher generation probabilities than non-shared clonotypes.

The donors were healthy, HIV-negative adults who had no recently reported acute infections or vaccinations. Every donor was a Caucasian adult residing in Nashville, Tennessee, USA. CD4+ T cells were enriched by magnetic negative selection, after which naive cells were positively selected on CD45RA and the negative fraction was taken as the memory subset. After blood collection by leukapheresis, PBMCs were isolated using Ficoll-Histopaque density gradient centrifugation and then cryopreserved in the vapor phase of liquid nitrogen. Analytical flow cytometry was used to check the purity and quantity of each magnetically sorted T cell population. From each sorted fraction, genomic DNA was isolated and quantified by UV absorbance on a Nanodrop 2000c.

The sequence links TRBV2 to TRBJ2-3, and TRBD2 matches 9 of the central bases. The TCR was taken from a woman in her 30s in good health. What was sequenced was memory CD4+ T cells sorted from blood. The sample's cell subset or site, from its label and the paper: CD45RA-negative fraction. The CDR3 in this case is CASSEASGSSTDTQYF. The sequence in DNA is TGTGCCAGCAGTGAAGCTAGCGGGAGTAGCACAGATACGCAGTATTTT.